This T cell receptor beta chain was recovered during a study of cytomegalovirus exposure and HLA in healthy donors. A note on this clone: Its antigen is undetermined.

Germline V gives CDR1 LNHDA, CDR2 SQIVND (reference sequence). This CDR3 contains 13 residues. The V end lost 7 bases, the J end lost 1 base, and 11 bases lay between the germline ends. Overall study findings and caveats: Later on, an analysis found that several of the most significant clusters appeared to be linked to common viral pathogens, which included parvovirus B19. In a later analysis, V- and J-gene trimming of beta chains associated with a DCLRE1C missense variant, replicated independently. Sequencing had likely introduced a cluster of highly shared sequence variants as an artifact.

Amplification used 60 Vbeta primers and 13 Jbeta primers. Clones were sequenced by immunoSEQ multiplex PCR, and TCRdb holds only the in-frame ones, with some missing. The data contain under 150,000 clones, approximately 81% of them singletons. This sequence joins TRBV19 and TRBJ2-7, with unresolved D. Sequenced: PBMCs. The TCR comes from a man between 25 and 39 years old in good health and CMV-seropositive. DNA of the CDR3: TGTGCCAGTAAAGGAGCTGAATCCTACGAGCAGTACTTC. Translating gives CASKGAESYEQYF.